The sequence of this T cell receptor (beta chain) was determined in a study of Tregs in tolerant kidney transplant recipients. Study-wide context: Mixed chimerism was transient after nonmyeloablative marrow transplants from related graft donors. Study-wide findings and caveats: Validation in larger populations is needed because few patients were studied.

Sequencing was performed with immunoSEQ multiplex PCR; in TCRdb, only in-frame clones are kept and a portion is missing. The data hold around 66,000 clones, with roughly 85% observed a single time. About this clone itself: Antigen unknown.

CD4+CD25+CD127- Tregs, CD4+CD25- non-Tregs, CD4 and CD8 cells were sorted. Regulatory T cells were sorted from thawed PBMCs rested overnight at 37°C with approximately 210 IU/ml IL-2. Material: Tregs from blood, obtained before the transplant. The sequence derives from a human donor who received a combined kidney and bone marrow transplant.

The CDR3 bases are TGTGCCCGGGCGGCGCACCGCACAGATACGCAGTATTTT. Amino acids: CARAAHRTDTQYF. The chain carries TRBV19 and TRBJ2-3; D unclear. Trimming left V 11 bases short and J 1 base short, with 13 bases between. Germline V gene sequence: CDR1 LNHDA, CDR2 SQIVND (reference sequence). The CDR3 consists of 13 residues.